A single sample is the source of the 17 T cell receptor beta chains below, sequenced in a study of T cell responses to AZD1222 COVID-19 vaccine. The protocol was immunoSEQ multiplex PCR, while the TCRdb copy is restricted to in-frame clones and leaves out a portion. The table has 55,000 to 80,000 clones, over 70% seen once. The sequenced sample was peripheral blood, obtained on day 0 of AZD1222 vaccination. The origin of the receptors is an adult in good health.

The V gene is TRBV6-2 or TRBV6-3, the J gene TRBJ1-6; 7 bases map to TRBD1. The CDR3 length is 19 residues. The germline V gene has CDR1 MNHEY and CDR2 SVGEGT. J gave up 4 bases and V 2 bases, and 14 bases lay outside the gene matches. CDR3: CASSYDLGTESIYNSPLHF. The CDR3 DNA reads TGTGCCAGCAGTTACGATCTGGGGACAGAAAGCATTTATAATTCACCCCTCCACTTT.

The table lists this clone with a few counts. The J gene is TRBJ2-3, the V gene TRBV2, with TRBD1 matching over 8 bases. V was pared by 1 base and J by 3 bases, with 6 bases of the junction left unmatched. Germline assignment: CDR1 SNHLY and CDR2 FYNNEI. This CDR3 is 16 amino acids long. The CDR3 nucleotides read TGTGCCAGCAGTGAAGACCAGGGGGCCATTACAGATACGCAGTATTTT. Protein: CASSEDQGAITDTQYF.

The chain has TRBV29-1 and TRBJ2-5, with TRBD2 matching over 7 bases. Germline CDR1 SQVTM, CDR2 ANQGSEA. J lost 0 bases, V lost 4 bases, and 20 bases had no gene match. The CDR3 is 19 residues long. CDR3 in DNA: TGCAGCGTTGGGACCCGGGTCGTCGGTGCGGGGGTTAACCAAGAGACCCAGTACTTC. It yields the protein CSVGTRVVGAGVNQETQYF.

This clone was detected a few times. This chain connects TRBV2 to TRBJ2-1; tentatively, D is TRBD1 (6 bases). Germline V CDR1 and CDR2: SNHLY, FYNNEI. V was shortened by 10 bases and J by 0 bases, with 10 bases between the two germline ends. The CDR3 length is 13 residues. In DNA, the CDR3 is TGTGCCACCCTGGACAGCTCCTACAATGAGCAGTTCTTC. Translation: CATLDSSYNEQFF.

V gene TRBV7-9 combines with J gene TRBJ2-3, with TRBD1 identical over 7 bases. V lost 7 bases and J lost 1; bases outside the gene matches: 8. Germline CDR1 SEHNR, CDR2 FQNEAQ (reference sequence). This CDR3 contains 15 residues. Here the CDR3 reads CASNPPDRGTDTQYF. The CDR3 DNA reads TGTGCCAGCAACCCCCCCGACAGGGGCACAGATACGCAGTATTTT.

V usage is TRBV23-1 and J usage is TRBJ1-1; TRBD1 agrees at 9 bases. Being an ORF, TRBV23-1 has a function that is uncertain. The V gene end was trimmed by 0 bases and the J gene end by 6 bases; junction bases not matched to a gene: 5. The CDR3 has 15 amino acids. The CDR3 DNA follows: TGCGCCAGCAGTCAATCGGACAGGGGCGAATCTGAAGCTTTCTTT. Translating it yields CASSQSDRGESEAFF.

In nucleotides, the CDR3 is TGTGCCAGCAGCTTGGGAAAGGGCTCTGGAAACACCATATATTTT. This sequence encodes CASSLGKGSGNTIYF. The chain couples TRBV5-6 to TRBJ1-3; D is uncertain. The CDR3 is 15 amino acids. Germline V lookup: CDR1 SGHDT, CDR2 YYEEEE. V gave up 0 bases and J gave up 0 bases, with 7 bases separating them.

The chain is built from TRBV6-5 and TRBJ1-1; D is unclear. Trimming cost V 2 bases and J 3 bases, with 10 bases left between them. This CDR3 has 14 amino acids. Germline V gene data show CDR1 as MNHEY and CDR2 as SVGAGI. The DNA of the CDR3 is TGTGCCAGCAGTTACGAGGGTGAGGACACTGAAGCTTTCTTT. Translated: CASSYEGEDTEAFF.

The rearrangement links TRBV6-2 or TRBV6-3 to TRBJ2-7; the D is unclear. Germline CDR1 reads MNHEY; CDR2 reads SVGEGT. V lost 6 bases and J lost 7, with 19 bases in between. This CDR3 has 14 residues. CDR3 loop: CASSHQAQSGEQYF. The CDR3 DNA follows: TGTGCCAGCAGCCACCAGGCCCAGTCTGGGGAGCAGTACTTC.

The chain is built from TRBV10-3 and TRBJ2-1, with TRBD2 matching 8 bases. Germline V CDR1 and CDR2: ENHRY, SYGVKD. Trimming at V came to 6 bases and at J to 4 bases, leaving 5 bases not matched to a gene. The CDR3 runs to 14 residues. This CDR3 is CAIRGSGGYNEQFF. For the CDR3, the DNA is TGTGCCATCAGAGGAAGCGGGGGATACAATGAGCAGTTCTTC.

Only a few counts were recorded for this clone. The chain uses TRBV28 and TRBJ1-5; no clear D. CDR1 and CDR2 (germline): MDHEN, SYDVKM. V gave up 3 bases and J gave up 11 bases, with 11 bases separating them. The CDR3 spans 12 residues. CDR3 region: CASSFLSSAQHF. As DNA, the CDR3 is TGTGCCAGCAGTTTTCTATCATCAGCCCAGCATTTT.

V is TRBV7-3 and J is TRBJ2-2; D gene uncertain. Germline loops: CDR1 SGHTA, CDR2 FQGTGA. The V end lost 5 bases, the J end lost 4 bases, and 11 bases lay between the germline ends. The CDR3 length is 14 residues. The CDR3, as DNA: TGTGCCAGCAGCCTCTCTCTTCCCACCGGGGAGCTGTTTTTT. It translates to CASSLSLPTGELFF. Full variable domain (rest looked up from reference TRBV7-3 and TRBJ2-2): GAGVSQTPSNKVTEKGKYVELRCDPISGHTALYWYRQSLGQGPEFLIYFQGTGAADDSGLPNDRFFAVRPEGSVSTLKIQRTERGDSAVYLCASSLSLPTGELFFGEGSRLTVL.

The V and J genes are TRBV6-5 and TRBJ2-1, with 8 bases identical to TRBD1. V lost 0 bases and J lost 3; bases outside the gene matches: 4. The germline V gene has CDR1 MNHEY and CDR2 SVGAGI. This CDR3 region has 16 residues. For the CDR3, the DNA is TGTGCCAGCAGTTACTCGAGGACAGGGAGCTACAATGAGCAGTTCTTC. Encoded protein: CASSYSRTGSYNEQFF.

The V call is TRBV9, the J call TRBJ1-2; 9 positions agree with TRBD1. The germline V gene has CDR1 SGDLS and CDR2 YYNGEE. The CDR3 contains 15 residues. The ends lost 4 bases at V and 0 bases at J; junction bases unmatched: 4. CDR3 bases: TGTGCCAGCAGCTTCCGACAGGGGGCTAACTATGGCTACACCTTC. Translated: CASSFRQGANYGYTF.

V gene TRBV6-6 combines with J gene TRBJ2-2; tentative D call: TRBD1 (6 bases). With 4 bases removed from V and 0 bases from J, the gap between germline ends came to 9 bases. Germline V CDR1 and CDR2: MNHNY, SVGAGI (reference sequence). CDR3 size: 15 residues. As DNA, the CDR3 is TGTGCCAGCAGTTTACAGGGATCGAACACCGGGGAGCTGTTTTTT. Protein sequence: CASSLQGSNTGELFF.

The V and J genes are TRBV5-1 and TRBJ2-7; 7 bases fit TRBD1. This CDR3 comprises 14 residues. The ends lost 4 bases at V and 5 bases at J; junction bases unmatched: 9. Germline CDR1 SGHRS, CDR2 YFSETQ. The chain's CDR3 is CASSLMTGSHEQYF. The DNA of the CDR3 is TGCGCCAGCAGCCTAATGACAGGGTCCCACGAGCAGTACTTC.

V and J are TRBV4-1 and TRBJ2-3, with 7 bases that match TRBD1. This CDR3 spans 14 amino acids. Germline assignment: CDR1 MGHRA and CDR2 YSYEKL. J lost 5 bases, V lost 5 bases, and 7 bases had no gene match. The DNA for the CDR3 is TGCGCCAGCAGCTCGTTACAGGGGAAAGATACGCAGTATTTT. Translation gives CASSSLQGKDTQYF.